This passage covers 9 T cell receptor beta chains from one sample sequenced in a study of OX40 agonist ivuxolimab in advanced cancers. Clones were read by immunoSEQ multiplex PCR, and TCRdb kept only the in-frame ones, dropping some. The table lists several thousand clones, roughly 66% of them singletons, with roughly 60% in the top ten. Sequenced here: CD4+ or CD8+ T cells sorted from blood, sampled in a trial of the OX40 agonist ivuxolimab. The receptors stem from an adult with an advanced solid tumor such as melanoma, head and neck, liver or kidney cancer.

The gene calls are TRBV19 and TRBJ2-1; D is possibly TRBD2 (6 bases). CDR1 and CDR2 (germline): LNHDA, SQIVND (reference sequence). Trimming pared 5 bases from V and 9 bases from J, leaving 17 bases between. The CDR3 is made up of 14 amino acids. The CDR3 protein is CASSSNPSDGEQFF. The CDR3 bases are TGTGCCAGTAGTTCCAACCCTAGCGACGGTGAGCAGTTCTTC.

This clone has just one count. The chain combines TRBV2 with TRBJ1-2; 12 nucleotides agree with TRBD1. Germline V gene lookup returns CDR1 SNHLY and CDR2 FYNNEI. The CDR3 extends over 15 amino acids. With 6 bases clipped from V and 4 bases from J, the junction kept 6 bases outside the gene matches. Here the CDR3 reads CASSEGTGGIYGYTF. The CDR3 nucleotides are TGTGCCAGCAGCGAGGGGACAGGGGGCATCTATGGCTACACCTTC.

V usage is TRBV29-1 and J usage is TRBJ2-7; TRBD2 might be the D (6 bases). The CDR3 totals 12 residues. The germline V gene encodes CDR1 SQVTM and CDR2 ANQGSEA. V was pared by 5 bases and J by 3 bases, with 11 bases between. The CDR3, as DNA: TGCAGCGTTCTAGCGCGTGACTACGAGCAGTACTTC. Amino acid sequence: CSVLARDYEQYF.

CDR3 sequence reads: CAISESGVSSGAEAFF. The CDR3 DNA reads TGTGCCATCAGTGAGTCAGGCGTCTCCTCGGGAGCTGAAGCTTTCTTT. The chain recombines TRBV10-3 with TRBJ1-1; D uncertain. Between the trimmed V and J ends, which lost 0 bases and 6 bases, there was a span of 17 bases. CDR1 ENHRY and CDR2 SYGVKD come from the germline V gene. CDR3 length: 16 residues.

The chain employs TRBV9 and TRBJ1-1; no firm D call. This CDR3 has 14 residues. Trimming left V 4 bases short and J 1 base short, with 11 bases between. Germline V lookup: CDR1 SGDLS, CDR2 YYNGEE. The CDR3 sequence: CASSLRPGNTEAFF. The CDR3 region has the DNA TGTGCCAGCAGCCTCAGACCTGGGAACACTGAAGCTTTCTTT.

The chain employs TRBV7-2 and TRBJ1-2; D gene unclear. Per the germline V gene, CDR1 is SGHTA and CDR2 is FQGNSA. This CDR3 has 14 residues. V dropped 7 bases and J dropped 4 bases, with 16 bases sitting between them. The CDR3 here is CASTPDVGSYGYTF. The CDR3 DNA is TGTGCCAGCACCCCGGACGTCGGCTCCTATGGCTACACCTTC.

The rearrangement links TRBV28 to TRBJ1-5; the D gene is possibly TRBD1 (6 bases). V shed 4 bases and J shed 6 bases, with 19 bases lying between them. Germline V gene data show CDR1 as MDHEN and CDR2 as SYDVKM. This CDR3 contains 16 residues. CDR3 in DNA: TGTGCCAGCAGTTACCGCGGGAGGGGGGAAGGTCAGCCCCAGCATTTT. As protein: CASSYRGRGEGQPQHF.

The chain carries TRBV11-2 and TRBJ2-2, with D unclear. This CDR3 has 15 residues. Germline CDR1 is SGHAT and CDR2 is FQNNGV. V was shortened by 5 bases and J by 4 bases, with 14 bases between the two germline ends. Written as DNA, the CDR3 is TGTGCCAGCAGCCCTCGGGCCAGAGCCACCGGGGAGCTGTTTTTT. Translated, it gives CASSPRARATGELFF.

The chain is built from TRBV28 and TRBJ1-1; 7 bases map to TRBD1. V trimming: 6 bases; J trimming: 1 base; junction bases outside the gene matches: 11. Looked up from germline, CDR1 is MDHEN and CDR2 is SYDVKM. CDR3 length: 16 residues. For the CDR3, the DNA is TGTGCCAGCAGCTCTCCGGGACAGAGGGCGAACACTGAAGCTTTCTTT. It yields the protein CASSSPGQRANTEAFF.